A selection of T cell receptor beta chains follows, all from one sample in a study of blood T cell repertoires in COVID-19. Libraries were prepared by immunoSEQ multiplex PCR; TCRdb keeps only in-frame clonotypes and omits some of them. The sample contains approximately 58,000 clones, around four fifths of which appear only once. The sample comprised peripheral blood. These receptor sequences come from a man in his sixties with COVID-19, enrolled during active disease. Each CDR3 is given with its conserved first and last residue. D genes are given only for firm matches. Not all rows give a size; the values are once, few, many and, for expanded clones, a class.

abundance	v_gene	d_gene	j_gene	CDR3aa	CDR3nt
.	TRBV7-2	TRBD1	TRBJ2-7	CASSRDRGTYEQYF	TGTGCCAGCAGCCGGGACAGGGGGACCTACGAGCAGTACTTC
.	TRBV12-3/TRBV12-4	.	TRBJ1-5	CASSLSTHQPQHF	TGTGCCAGCAGTTTATCTACTCACCAGCCCCAGCATTTT
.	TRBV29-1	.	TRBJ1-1	CSVVQGSTEAFF	TGCAGCGTTGTACAGGGAAGTACTGAAGCTTTCTTT
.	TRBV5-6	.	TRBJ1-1	CASSLGGGPGTEAFF	TGTGCCAGCAGCTTGGGAGGAGGGCCGGGCACTGAAGCTTTCTTT
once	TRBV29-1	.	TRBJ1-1	CSQSSGVTEAFF	TGCAGCCAATCGTCGGGGGTTACTGAAGCTTTCTTT
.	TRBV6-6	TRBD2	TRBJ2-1	CASSYPGQTSGSNEFF	TGTGCCAGCAGTTACCCGGGACAGACTAGCGGGAGTAACGAGTTCTTC
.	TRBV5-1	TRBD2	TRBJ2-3	CASHRLASSDTQYF	TGCGCCAGCCACCGACTAGCATCCTCAGATACGCAGTATTTT
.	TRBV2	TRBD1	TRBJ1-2	CASTPDRGADGYTF	TGTGCCAGCACCCCGGACAGGGGTGCAGACGGCTACACCTTC
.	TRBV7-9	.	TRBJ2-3	CASSLEGGNTDTQYF	TGTGCCAGCAGCTTAGAAGGGGGTAACACAGATACGCAGTATTTT
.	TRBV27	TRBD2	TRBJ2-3	CASSLISGRSTDTQYF	TGTGCCAGCAGCCTAATTAGCGGGAGGAGCACAGATACGCAGTATTTT
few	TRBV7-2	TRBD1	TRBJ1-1	CASSIRQGTEAFF	TGTGCCAGCAGCATCAGACAGGGGACTGAAGCTTTCTTT
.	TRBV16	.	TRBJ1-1	CASSPDGQPNTEAFF	TGTGCCAGCAGCCCAGATGGACAGCCGAACACTGAAGCTTTCTTT
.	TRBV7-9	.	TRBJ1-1	CASSPTANTEAFF	TGTGCCAGCAGCCCGACAGCGAACACTGAAGCTTTCTTT
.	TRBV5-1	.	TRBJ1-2	CASSLTVRANYGYTF	TGCGCCAGCAGCTTAACAGTCCGAGCTAACTATGGCTACACCTTC
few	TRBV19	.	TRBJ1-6	CASSGGSDNSPLHF	TGTGCCAGTAGTGGGGGCTCCGATAATTCACCCCTCCACTTT
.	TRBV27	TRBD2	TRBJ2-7	CASSLRAGGTREQYF	TGTGCCAGCAGTTTACGAGCGGGAGGAACAAGAGAGCAGTACTTC
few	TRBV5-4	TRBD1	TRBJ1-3	CASSLDRVPGNTIYF	TGTGCCAGCAGTTTAGACAGGGTTCCAGGAAACACCATATATTTT
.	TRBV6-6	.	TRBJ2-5	CASHTFLAKQETQYF	TGTGCCAGCCACACGTTTTTAGCCAAACAAGAGACCCAGTACTTC
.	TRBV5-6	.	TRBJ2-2	CASSLNTGRNTGELFF	TGTGCCAGCAGCTTGAACACAGGGCGGAACACCGGGGAGCTGTTTTTT
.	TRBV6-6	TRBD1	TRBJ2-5	CASSQGQYQETQYF	TGTGCCAGCAGTCAGGGACAGTACCAAGAGACCCAGTACTTC
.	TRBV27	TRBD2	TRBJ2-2	CASSFLAGTGELFF	TGTGCCAGCAGTTTCCTAGCGGGGACCGGGGAGCTGTTTTTT
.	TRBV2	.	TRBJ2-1	CASSEAPPAGAYNEQFF	TGTGCCAGCAGTGAAGCCCCCCCGGCGGGGGCGTACAATGAGCAGTTCTTC
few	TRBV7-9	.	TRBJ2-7	CASSADRITYEQYF	TGTGCCAGCAGCGCCGACAGGATTACATACGAGCAGTACTTC
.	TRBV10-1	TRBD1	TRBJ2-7	CASSESHQGQGNYEQYF	TGCGCCAGCAGTGAGTCTCATCAAGGACAGGGGAACTACGAGCAGTACTTC
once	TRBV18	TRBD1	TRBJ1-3	CASLDRGSSGNTIYF	TGTGCCAGCTTAGACAGGGGAAGCTCTGGAAACACCATATATTTT
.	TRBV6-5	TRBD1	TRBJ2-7	CASSQTGTGAGEQYF	TGTGCCAGCAGTCAGACCGGGACAGGGGCTGGCGAGCAGTACTTC
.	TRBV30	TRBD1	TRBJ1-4	CARQEGADEKLFF	TGTGCCCGCCAGGAGGGGGCAGATGAAAAACTGTTTTTT
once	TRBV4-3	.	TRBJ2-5	CASSQGLKDQETQYF	TGCGCCAGCAGCCAGGGGCTGAAAGACCAAGAGACCCAGTACTTC
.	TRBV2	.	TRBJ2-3	CASRPGTDTQYF	TGTGCCAGCAGGCCAGGCACAGATACGCAGTATTTT
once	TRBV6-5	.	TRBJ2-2	CATHRETGELFF	TGTGCCACGCACCGGGAGACCGGGGAGCTGTTTTTT
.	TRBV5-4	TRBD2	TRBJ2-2	CASRSGRGDTGELFF	TGTGCCAGCAGGAGCGGGAGAGGGGACACCGGGGAGCTGTTTTTT
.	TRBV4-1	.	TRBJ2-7	CASSPTAGTARYEQYF	TGCGCCAGCAGCCCGACCGCGGGAACGGCCCGCTACGAGCAGTACTTC
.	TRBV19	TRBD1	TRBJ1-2	CASSIFPTGDFGGYTF	TGTGCCAGTAGTATCTTCCCGACAGGGGATTTTGGTGGCTACACCTTC
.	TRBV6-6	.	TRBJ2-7	CASGKTGFTYEQYF	TGTGCCAGCGGAAAGACAGGTTTCACCTACGAGCAGTACTTC
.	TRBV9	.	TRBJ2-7	CASSPLVSRSYEQYF	TGTGCCAGCAGCCCCCTCGTTAGCCGATCCTACGAGCAGTACTTC
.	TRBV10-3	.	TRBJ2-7	CAISVGTSPHYEQYF	TGTGCCATCAGCGTCGGTACCTCACCGCACTACGAGCAGTACTTC
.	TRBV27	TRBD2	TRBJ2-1	CASTNSGSEPRNEQFF	TGTGCCAGTACGAATAGCGGGAGTGAGCCCCGCAATGAGCAGTTCTTC
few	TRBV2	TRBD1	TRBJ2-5	CASWDWTGGQETQYF	TGTGCCAGCTGGGACTGGACAGGGGGCCAAGAGACCCAGTACTTC
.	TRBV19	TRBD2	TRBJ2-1	CASSGLAGGWNEQFF	TGTGCCAGTAGTGGACTAGCGGGGGGGTGGAATGAGCAGTTCTTC
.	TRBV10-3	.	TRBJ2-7	CAIRGQTEQYF	TGTGCCATCAGGGGGCAGACCGAGCAGTACTTC